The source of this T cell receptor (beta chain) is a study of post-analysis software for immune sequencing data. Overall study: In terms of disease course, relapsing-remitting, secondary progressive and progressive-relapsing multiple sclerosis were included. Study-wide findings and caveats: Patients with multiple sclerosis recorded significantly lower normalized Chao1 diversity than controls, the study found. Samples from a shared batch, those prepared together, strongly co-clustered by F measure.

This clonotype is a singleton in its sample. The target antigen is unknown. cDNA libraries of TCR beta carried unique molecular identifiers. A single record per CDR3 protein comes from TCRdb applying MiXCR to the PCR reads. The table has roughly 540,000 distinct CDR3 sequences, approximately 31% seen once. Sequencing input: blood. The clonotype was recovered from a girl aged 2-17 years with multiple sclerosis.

The CDR3 is CSVQEQCLAGELFF. The CDR3 DNA reads as TGCAGCGTCCAGGAACAGTGCTTAGCCGGGGAGCTGTTTTTT. V is TRBV29-1 and J is TRBJ2-2; D ambiguous. The CDR3 is 14 amino acids. Trimming pared 6 bases from V and 6 bases from J, leaving 17 bases between. Germline V CDR1 and CDR2: SQVTM, ANQGSEA.